This T cell receptor beta chain was sequenced during a study of beta chain features in type 1 diabetes. Study at large: No age, gender or cell yield differences were seen between patients and healthy donors.

Every isolated RNA sample was fully reverse transcribed, so sequencing captured expressed TCRB transcripts. Some clones are missing from TCRdb's copy, which holds only in-frame ones; the method was immunoSEQ multiplex PCR. This table has fewer than 550,000 clones, over 9.5% appearing once. Germline lookup yields CDR1 SGHDN and CDR2 FVKESK. The ends were cut back, 6 bases at V and 5 bases at J, with 10 bases in the middle. The CDR3 is 12 residues long. Sequencing input: naive CD4+ T cells from blood. The clonotype was recovered from a young woman in good health. V gene TRBV14 combines with J gene TRBJ1-2; D is possibly TRBD1 (6 bases). The CDR3 here is CASSLTGYGYTF. Written as DNA, the CDR3 is TGTGCCAGCAGTTTAACAGGGTATGGCTACACCTTC.